This T cell receptor (beta chain) derives from a study of T cell repertoires in cytomegalovirus infection (dated by TCRdb to 2018 to 2020). General notes on the study: The HLA type of each donor mattered for the analysis, because public TCR beta signatures pointed to carriage of CMV infection along with the matching HLA type.

The instrument given in TCRdb is Illumina HiSeq 1500. TCRdb ran its own pipeline on the public reads, namely fastp trimming at Q25 and MiXCR clone calling, and kept in-frame beta chains. Merged by CDR3 protein, the rows form single entries marked with the most common genes and DNA. The sample has 200,000 to 300,000 distinct CDR3 sequences on record, approximately 8.3% of them singletons. The ten top clones hold approximately 15% of the sample. This clonotype was seen a few times. Its binding antigen is unknown. Within one base of it there is no much larger clone, and no base qualities were kept. Trimming removed 7 bases from V and 1 base from J, leaving 10 bases between the germline ends. The CDR3 spans 12 residues, from the cysteine through the phenylalanine. Only CDR3 DNA remains: 36 bases, in frame from the first base. CDR1 and CDR2 are read off the germline V gene (reference sequence) as GTSNPN and SVGIG.

General findings and caveats noted by the study authors: In both this cohort and an independent roughly 350-donor cohort, the cumulative frequency of public TCR beta family members distinguished carriers of CMV infection plus the relevant HLA type. The ex vivo response was dominated by HLA-C-restricted CMV-specific TCR beta clonotypes, which also provided the single most frequent clonotype in two of eight donors.

Sequenced sample: PBMCs. This clonotype was obtained from a human donor in good health (CMV status not recorded). Some clones in this sample may be carry-over from other donors' samples. The rearrangement joined TRBV30 to TRBJ1-1; no D segment can be confidently identified. The CDR3 loop reads CASGWPNTEAFF. In nucleotide form, the sequence is TGTGCCTCTGGATGGCCGAACACTGAAGCTTTCTTT.